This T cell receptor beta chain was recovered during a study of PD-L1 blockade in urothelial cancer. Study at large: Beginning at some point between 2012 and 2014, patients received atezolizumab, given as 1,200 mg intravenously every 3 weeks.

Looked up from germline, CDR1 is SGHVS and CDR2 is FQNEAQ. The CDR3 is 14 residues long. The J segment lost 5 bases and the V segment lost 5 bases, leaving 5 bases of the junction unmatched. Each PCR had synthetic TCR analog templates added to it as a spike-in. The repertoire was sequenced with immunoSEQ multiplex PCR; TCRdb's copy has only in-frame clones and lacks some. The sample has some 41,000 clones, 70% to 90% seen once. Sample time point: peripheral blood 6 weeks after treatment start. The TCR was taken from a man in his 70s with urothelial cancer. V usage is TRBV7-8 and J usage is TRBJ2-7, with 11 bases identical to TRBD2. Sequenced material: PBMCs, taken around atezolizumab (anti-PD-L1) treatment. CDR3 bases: TGTGCCAGCAGCCGAACTAGCGGGAGAAACGAGCAGTACTTC. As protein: CASSRTSGRNEQYF. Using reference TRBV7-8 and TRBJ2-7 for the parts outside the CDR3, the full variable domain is GAGVSQSPRYKVAKRGQDVALRCDPISGHVSLFWYQQALGQGPEFLTYFQNEAQLDKSGLPSDRFFAERPEGSVSTLKIQRTQQEDSAVYLCASSRTSGRNEQYFGPGTRLTVT.